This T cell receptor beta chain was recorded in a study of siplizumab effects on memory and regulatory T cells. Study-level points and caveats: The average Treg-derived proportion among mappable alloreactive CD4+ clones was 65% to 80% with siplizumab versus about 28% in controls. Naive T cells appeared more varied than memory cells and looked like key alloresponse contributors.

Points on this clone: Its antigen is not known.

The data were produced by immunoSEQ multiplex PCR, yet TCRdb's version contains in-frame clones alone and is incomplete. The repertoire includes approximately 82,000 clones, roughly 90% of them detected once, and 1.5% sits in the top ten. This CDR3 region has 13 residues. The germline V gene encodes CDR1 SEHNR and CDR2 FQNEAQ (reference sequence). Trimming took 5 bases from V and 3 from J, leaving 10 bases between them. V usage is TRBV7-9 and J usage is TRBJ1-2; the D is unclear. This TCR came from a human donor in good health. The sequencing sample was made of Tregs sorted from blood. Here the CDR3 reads CASSVGSYYGYTF. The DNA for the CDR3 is TGTGCCAGCAGCGTGGGGTCCTACTATGGCTACACCTTC.